This T cell receptor beta chain is drawn from a study of shared T cell receptors in the human thymus. Libraries were prepared by immunoSEQ multiplex PCR; TCRdb keeps only in-frame clonotypes and omits some of them. The profile shows roughly 500,000 clones, 75% to 80% of them singletons. The CDR3 covers 13 residues. Germline loops: CDR1 LNHDA, CDR2 SQIVND (reference sequence). Trimming took off 6 bases at V and 4 bases at J, with 10 bases between the two ends. A further study also used this sample, focusing on human thymus T cells. That study adds: From resections taken during corrective heart surgery, the thymus tissue was obtained.

The receptor was derived from a boy younger than two with a congenital heart defect. The chain links TRBV19 to TRBJ2-1; maybe TRBD2 (6 bases). Material for sequencing was thymocytes. CDR3 protein: CASRLRGYNEQFF. The CDR3 nucleotides are TGTGCCAGTAGACTCCGGGGGTACAATGAGCAGTTCTTC.